Listed below are T cell receptor beta chains from one sample, sequenced in a study of T cell changes during pregnancy in multiple sclerosis. Data came from immunoSEQ multiplex PCR; TCRdb stores just in-frame clones and leaves some out. The sample yields over 50,000 clones, roughly 89% seen once. The material sequenced was peripheral blood from another person, used as feeder cells. These receptors were collected from a human donor whose cells served as feeder cells for cultures in a pregnancy study. Both conserved end residues are part of each CDR3.

j_gene	v_gene	CDR3aa
TRBJ2-1	TRBV11-3	CASSPTGGAYNEQFF
TRBJ1-2	TRBV6-1	CASSEIGPYGYTF
TRBJ1-5	TRBV5-5	CASSFGGTDSNQPQHF
TRBJ2-7	TRBV5-6	CASSLVGTPYEQYF
TRBJ2-7	TRBV7-9	CASSLQAGSSYEQYF
TRBJ2-5	TRBV6-5	CASSYSGTGKETQYF
TRBJ2-3	TRBV6-5	CASSYWAGGGTDTQYF
TRBJ1-2	TRBV25-1	CASSEYRAGSLNYGYTF
TRBJ2-2	TRBV7-9	CASSHPGQGAIGNTGELFF
TRBJ1-1	TRBV10-2	CASSEPGYMGNTEAFF
TRBJ1-3	TRBV6-1	CASSEVGQGGNTIYF
TRBJ2-7	TRBV7-2	CASRKTSGSYEQYF
TRBJ1-4	TRBV6-6	CASSYSGSPNEKLFF
TRBJ2-1	TRBV2	CASSERYEQFF
TRBJ2-5	TRBV5-1	CASSLGGTARLETQYF
TRBJ1-2	TRBV18	CASSPRPDGDYGYTF
TRBJ2-7	TRBV9	CASSPGAGYYEQYF
TRBJ1-5	TRBV4-2	CASSQVTGDQPQHF
TRBJ1-1	TRBV19	CASSIAVMNTEAFF
TRBJ1-4	TRBV15	CATSRLTTTNEKLFF